The table lists the clone carrying this T cell receptor (beta chain) with many counts. Its antigen is still unknown. To make TCR beta libraries, researchers used iRepertoire HTBI primers and Arm-PCR of CDR3 regions. TCRdb redid the calling of the multiplex PCR reads with MiXCR, one entry per CDR3 protein. The table records some 330,000 distinct CDR3 sequences, 12% of them present only once. Germline V gives CDR1 DFQATT, CDR2 SNEGSKA (reference sequence). Deletions cut 0 bases from V and 0 bases from J, with 9 bases between. This CDR3 contains 15 residues. These data originate in a study of regulatory T cells in long-lasting Graves disease. Sample time point: newly diagnosed GD, antithyroid drugs for less than 3 months. RNA isolated from PBMCs was used to make the TCR library. Graves' disease diagnosis used American Thyroid Association guidelines. Study-level findings and limits: Thyroid tissue went unexamined; only peripheral blood was analyzed. Persistent cases of Graves' showed reduced TCR diversity relative to newly diagnosed patients.

The sample was also reused in another study, on T cells in Graves' hyperthyroidism and ophthalmopathy. Per that paper: Newly diagnosed hyperthyroidism patients aged 18 to 65 years had disease lasting under 2 months.

This clonotype originated in a woman younger than 30 with Graves disease. The chain links TRBV20-1 to TRBJ2-1; no reliable D call. Sequencing was performed on peripheral blood mononuclear cells (PBMCs), taken at new diagnosis, from a patient treated with antithyroid drugs. The CDR3 sequence: CSARDLPSSYNEQFF. In DNA form, the CDR3 reads TGCAGTGCTAGAGATCTCCCTTCCTCCTACAATGAGCAGTTCTTC.